The text below deals with one TCR beta chain. The count of this clone is one. The clone's antigen remains unknown. The input lacks base qualities; no much larger clone sits a single base away. Samples from volunteer blood donors who had recovered from COVID-19 were contributed by a second Seattle source. Collaborating institutions collected whole blood in K2EDTA tubes following their own protocols. For TCRbeta analysis, collaborators shipped samples in one of three forms: frozen whole blood, isolated PBMCs, or DNA extracted from either of those sample types. TCRbeta CDR3 regions were amplified from genomic DNA using the immunoSEQ Assay, a bias-controlled multiplex PCR. The original methods were these. Within the assay, amplification of reference gene primers was used to estimate how many nucleated cells each sample contained. To quantify the absolute abundance of each unique TCRbeta CDR3 rearrangement, sequence reads were collapsed and filtered. For each sample, productive Simpson clonality was calculated by taking the square root of Simpson's diversity index across productive rearrangements. The table was pulled from immuneACCESS by TCRdb, which kept in-frame rearrangements only. Such tables lose some clones; where checked, under half of the loss comes from unresolved V genes, and the rest has no known cause. V and J calls and clone size are those listed in that table; D and trimming were worked out from the DNA. This sample has over 250,000 clones in its table, and more than 70% of those were observed once. The leading ten clones occupy 0.99% of the sample.

The sample is drawn from a study of blood T cell repertoires in COVID-19 (TCRdb year 2020). About the full investigation: Samples covering the acute and convalescent phases of COVID-19 were provided by collaborators in the United States, Italy and Spain. The prospective study material was composed of cDNA or gDNA derived from T cells, B-cell-depleted T cells, or PBMCs. The dataset comprised deeply sampled blood TCRbeta repertoires from subjects exposed to, actively infected with, or recovered from COVID-19. The repertoires were released in a freely available public database meant as a resource for research on the immune response to SARS-CoV-2. The samples were drawn from two sources: the first 160 participants of the ongoing ImmuneRACE study, and 1,200 or so subjects contributed by 6 global collaborators. The sample metadata nearly always contained a de-identified subject ID, COVID-19 status, age in years and sex. HLA class I and class II types, where available, came from metadata supplied by the sample provider rather than from assay-based typing. Results and caveats for the whole study, not just this receptor: The quantity of clinical and demographic metadata differed by source and by participant and was supplied without curation.

The sequenced sample consisted of peripheral blood. This clonotype was obtained from a woman in her thirties or forties who had recovered from COVID-19.

The CDR3 in this case is CASHQGGNEQFF. The nucleotides read TGTGCCAGCCACCAGGGTGGCAATGAGCAGTTCTTC. In this chain, TRBV5-4 is recombined with TRBJ2-1; TRBD1 is perhaps the D gene, given 5 matching bases. CDR1 and CDR2, per the germline V gene (reference sequence), are SGHNT and YYREEE. V gives up 7 bases and J gives up 6 bases, and the segment between their germline ends measures 11 bases. The CDR3 starts with the cysteine, ends with the phenylalanine, and has 12 residues. The sequence is cut down to CDR3 DNA, 36 bases in frame from base 1.